This T cell receptor beta chain was sequenced for a study of blood T cell repertoires in COVID-19. For the study at large: T cells, B-cell-depleted T cells, or PBMCs supplied cDNA or gDNA.

Here immunoSEQ multiplex PCR was the method, and the copy in TCRdb shows in-frame clones only, minus some. This sample yields roughly 250,000 clones, of which around nine tenths are seen a single time; 2% to 2.5% belongs to the top ten. V lost 0 bases to trimming and J lost 7 bases; unmatched junction nucleotides: 6. The germline V gene has CDR1 SGHVS and CDR2 FQNEAQ. CDR3 length equals 15 residues. The TCR was taken from a woman aged 40-49 years who had recovered from COVID-19. This chain links TRBV7-8 with TRBJ2-1; 7 bases are a match to TRBD2. Material for sequencing was peripheral blood. The DNA of the CDR3 is TGTGCCAGCAGCTTAGCACAACCGGGACTAAATGAGCAGTTCTTC. It codes for CASSLAQPGLNEQFF.